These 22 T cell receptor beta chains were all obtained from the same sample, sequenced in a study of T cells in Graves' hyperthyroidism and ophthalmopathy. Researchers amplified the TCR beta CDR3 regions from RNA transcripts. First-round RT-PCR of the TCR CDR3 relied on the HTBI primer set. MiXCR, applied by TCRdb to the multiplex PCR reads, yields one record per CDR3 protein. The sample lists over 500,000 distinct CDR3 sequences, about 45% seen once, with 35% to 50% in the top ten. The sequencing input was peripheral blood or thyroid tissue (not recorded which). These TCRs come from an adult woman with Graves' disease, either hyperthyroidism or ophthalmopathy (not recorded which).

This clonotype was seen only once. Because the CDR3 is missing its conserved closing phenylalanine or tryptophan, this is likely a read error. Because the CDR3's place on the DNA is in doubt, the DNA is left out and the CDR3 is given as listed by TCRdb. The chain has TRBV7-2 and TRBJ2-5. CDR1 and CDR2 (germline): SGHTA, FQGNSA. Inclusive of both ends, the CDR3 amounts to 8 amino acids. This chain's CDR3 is CASSLDSS.

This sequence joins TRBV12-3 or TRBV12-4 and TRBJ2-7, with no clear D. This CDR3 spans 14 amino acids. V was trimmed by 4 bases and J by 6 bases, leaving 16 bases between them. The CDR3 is CASSSRFSLGEQYF. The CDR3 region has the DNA TGTGCCAGCAGTTCCCGGTTCAGTTTGGGCGAGCAGTACTTC.

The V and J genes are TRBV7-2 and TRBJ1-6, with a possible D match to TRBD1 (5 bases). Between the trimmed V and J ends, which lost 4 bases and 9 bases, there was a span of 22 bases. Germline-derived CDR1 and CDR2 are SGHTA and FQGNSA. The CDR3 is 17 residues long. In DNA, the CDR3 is TGTGCCAGCAGCTCCCCGGGACTCAACTCTAGGGCTTCACCCCTCCACTTT. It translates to CASSSPGLNSRASPLHF.

The CDR3 sequence: CSARRGTGGWYTEAFF. Here the CDR3 DNA reads TGCAGTGCTAGACGGGGGACAGGGGGATGGTACACTGAAGCTTTCTTT. The chain recombines TRBV20-1 with TRBJ1-1; TRBD1 matches at 11 bases. The ends lost 2 bases at V and 3 bases at J; junction bases unmatched: 8. This CDR3 contains 16 residues. Germline CDR1 and CDR2: DFQATT and SNEGSKA (reference sequence).

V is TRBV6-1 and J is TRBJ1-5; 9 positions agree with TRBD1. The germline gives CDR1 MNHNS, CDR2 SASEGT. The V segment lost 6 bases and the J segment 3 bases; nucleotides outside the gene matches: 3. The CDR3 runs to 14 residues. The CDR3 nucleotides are TGTGCCAGCAGGACAGGGGGTTACAATCAGCCCCAGCATTTT. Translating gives CASRTGGYNQPQHF.

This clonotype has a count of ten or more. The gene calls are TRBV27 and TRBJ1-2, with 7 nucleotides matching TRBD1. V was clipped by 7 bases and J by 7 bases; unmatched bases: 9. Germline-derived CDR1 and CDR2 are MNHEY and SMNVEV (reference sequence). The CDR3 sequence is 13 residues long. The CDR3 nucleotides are TGTGCCAGCACCACTGCCGGGACAGCTGGCTACACCTTC. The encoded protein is CASTTAGTAGYTF.

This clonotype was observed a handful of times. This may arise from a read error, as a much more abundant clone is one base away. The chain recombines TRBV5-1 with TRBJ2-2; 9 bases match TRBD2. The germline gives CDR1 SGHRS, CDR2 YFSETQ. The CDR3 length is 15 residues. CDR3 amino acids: CASSLSAGGPEEPFF. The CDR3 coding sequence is TGCGCCAGCAGCTTGTCAGCGGGAGGTCCCGAGGAGCCGTTTTTT.

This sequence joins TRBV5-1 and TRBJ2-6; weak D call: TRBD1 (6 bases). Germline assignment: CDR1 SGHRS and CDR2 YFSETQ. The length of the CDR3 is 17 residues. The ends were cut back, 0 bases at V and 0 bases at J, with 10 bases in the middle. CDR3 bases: TGCGCCAGCAGCTTGGGGGACACAGTCTCTGGGGCCAACGTCCTGACTTTC. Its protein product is CASSLGDTVSGANVLTF.

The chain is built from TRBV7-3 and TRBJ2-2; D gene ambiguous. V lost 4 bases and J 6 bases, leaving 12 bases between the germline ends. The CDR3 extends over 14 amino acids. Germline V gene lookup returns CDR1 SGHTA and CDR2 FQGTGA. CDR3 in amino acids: CASSSALSAGELFF. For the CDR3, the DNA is TGTGCCAGCAGCTCGGCGCTTTCAGCCGGGGAGCTGTTTTTT.

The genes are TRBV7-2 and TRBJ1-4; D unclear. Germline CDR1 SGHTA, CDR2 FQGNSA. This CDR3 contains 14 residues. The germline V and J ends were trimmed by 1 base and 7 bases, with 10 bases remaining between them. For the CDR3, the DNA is TGTGCCAGCAGCTTAGACGGTGTCCCTGAAAAACTGTTTTTT. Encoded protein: CASSLDGVPEKLFF. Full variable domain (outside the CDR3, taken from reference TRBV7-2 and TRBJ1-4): GAGVSQSPSNKVTEKGKDVELRCDPISGHTALYWYRQSLGQGLEFLIYFQGNSAPDKSGLPSDRFSAERTGGSVSTLTIQRTQQEDSAVYLCASSLDGVPEKLFFGSGTQLSVL.

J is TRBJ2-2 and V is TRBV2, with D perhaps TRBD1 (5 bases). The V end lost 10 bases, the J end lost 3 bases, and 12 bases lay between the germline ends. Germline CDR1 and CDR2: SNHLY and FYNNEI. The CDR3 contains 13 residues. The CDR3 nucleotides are TGTGCCATTAAGACAGAACACACCGGGGAGCTGTTTTTT. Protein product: CAIKTEHTGELFF.

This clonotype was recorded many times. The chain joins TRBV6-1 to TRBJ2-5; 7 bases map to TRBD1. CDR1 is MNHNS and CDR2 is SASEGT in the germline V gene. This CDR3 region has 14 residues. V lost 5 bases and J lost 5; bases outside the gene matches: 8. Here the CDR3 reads CASSLTGLEETQYF. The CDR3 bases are TGTGCCAGCAGTTTGACAGGGTTGGAGGAGACCCAGTACTTC.

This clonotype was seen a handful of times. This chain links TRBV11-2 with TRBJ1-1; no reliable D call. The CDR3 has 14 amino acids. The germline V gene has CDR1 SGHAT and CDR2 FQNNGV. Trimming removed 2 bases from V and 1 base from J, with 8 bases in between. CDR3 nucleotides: TGTGCCAGCAGCTTAAGGCTGGCGAACACTGAAGCTTTCTTT. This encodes CASSLRLANTEAFF.

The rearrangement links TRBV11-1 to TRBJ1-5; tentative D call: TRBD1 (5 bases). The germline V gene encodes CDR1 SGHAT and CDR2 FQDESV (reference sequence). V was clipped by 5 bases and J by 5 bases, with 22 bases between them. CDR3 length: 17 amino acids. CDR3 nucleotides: TGTGCCAGCAGCCCGAGGAGCGGGGCCCGAGGCGATCAGCCCCAGCATTTT. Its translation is CASSPRSGARGDQPQHF.

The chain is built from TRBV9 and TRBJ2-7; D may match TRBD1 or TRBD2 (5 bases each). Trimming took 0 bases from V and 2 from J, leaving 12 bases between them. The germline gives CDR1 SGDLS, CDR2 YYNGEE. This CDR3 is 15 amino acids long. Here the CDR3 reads CASSVGDGDTYEQYF. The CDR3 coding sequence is TGTGCCAGCAGCGTAGGGGACGGGGATACCTACGAGCAGTACTTC.

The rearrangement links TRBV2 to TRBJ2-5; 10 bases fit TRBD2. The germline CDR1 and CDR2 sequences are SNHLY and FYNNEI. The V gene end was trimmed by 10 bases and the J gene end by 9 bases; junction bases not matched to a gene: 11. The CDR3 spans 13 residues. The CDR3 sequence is CAIRTSGIGAQYF. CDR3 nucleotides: TGTGCCATCAGGACTAGCGGCATCGGGGCCCAGTACTTC.

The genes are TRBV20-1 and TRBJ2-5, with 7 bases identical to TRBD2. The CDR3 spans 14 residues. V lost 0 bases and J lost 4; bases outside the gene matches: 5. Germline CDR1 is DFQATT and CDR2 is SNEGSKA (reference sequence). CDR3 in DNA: TGCAGTGCTAGAGAGGGGGGGAGGAGAGAGACCCAGTACTTC. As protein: CSAREGGRRETQYF.

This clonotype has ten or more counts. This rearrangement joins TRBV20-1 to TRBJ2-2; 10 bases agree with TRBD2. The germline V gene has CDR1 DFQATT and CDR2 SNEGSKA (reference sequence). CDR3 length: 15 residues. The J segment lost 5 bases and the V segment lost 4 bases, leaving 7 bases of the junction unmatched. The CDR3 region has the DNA TGCAGTGCTACTAGCGGGAGTGTAAGGACCGGGGAGCTGTTTTTT. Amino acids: CSATSGSVRTGELFF.

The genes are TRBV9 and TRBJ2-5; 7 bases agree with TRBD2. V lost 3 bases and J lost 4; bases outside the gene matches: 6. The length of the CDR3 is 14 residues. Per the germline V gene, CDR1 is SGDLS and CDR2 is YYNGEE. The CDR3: CASSAQAGRETQYF. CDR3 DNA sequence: TGTGCCAGCAGCGCCCAAGCGGGAAGAGAGACCCAGTACTTC.

DNA of the CDR3: TGTGCCAGCAGTGACACCGTTGGGGATCGGGAAAACTATGGCTACACCTTC. Translated, it gives CASSDTVGDRENYGYTF. The rearrangement uses TRBV25-1 and TRBJ1-2; the D is unclear. This CDR3 has 17 amino acids. Per the germline V gene, CDR1 is MGHDK and CDR2 is SYGVNS. V was pared by 3 bases and J by 2 bases, with 19 bases between.

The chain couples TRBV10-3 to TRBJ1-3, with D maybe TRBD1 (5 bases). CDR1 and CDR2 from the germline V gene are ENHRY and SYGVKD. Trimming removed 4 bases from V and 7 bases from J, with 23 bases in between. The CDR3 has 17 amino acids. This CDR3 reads CAISGLRSRDYANTIYF. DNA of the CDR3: TGTGCCATCAGTGGACTCCGAAGCCGGGACTACGCGAACACCATATATTTT.

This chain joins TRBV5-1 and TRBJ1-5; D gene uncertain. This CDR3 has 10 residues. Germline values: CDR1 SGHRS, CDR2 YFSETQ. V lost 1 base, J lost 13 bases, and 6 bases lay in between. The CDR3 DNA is TGCGCCAGCAGCTTGATGCCGCAGCATTTT. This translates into CASSLMPQHF. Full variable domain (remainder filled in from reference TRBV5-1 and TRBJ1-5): KAGVTQTPRYLIKTRGQQVTLSCSPISGHRSVSWYQQTPGQGLQFLFEYFSETQRNKGNFPGRFSGRQFSNSRSEMNVSTLELGDSALYLCASSLMPQHFGDGTRLSIL.